These T cell receptor beta chains were read from a single sample in a study of blood T cell repertoires in COVID-19. This table comes from immunoSEQ multiplex PCR, and its TCRdb copy is limited to in-frame clones, with some not included. The sample holds about 220,000 clones; around 82% are singletons and the top ten take 2.5% to 3%. Sample: peripheral blood. Every receptor here comes from a woman aged 40 to 55 with active or convalescent COVID-19. Each CDR3 is given without its conserved first and last residue. Clone size, where shown, is once, few, many, or a class for clones that have expanded.

CDR3 length	J gene	clone size	V gene	CDR3 protein
10	TRBJ1-1	.	TRBV7-9	ASSSRDSEAF
11	TRBJ1-3	.	TRBV29-1	SVAGSSGNTIY
15	TRBJ2-3	.	TRBV15	ATSKPGTSGATDTQY
13	TRBJ2-2	.	TRBV4-2	ASSQEAGVAGELF
14	TRBJ2-7	.	TRBV3-1/TRBV3-2	ASSQGLAGGSYEQY
14	TRBJ2-5	.	TRBV6-2/TRBV6-3	ASSPRLAGAGETQY
11	TRBJ1-6	.	TRBV12-3/TRBV12-4	ASSLVSDSPLH
10	TRBJ1-5	.	TRBV12-3/TRBV12-4	ASSLEPQPQH
9	TRBJ2-2	.	TRBV5-1	ASHNTGELF
11	TRBJ1-5	.	TRBV24-1	ATGTGSRQPQH
13	TRBJ2-7	few	TRBV6-6	ASTRRGKEAYEQY
12	TRBJ2-5	.	TRBV5-1	ASSLAAGGETQY
11	TRBJ2-2	.	TRBV29-1	SVSDTNTGELF
16	TRBJ1-5	.	TRBV7-6	ASSNLEGGPPGNQPQH
13	TRBJ1-3	few	TRBV18	ASSAGQGSGNTIY
15	TRBJ2-4	.	TRBV28	ASSKIGQGMAKNIQY
11	TRBJ2-3	.	TRBV6-5	ASRPGGTDTQY
12	TRBJ2-3	many	TRBV28	ASSLGGVTDTQY
13	TRBJ1-1	.	TRBV5-6	ASSPTGGSNTEAF
15	TRBJ2-7	.	TRBV5-5	ASSFQDRGYFSYEQY
13	TRBJ1-2	few	TRBV4-2	ASSLAGTALYGYT
13	TRBJ1-6	.	TRBV7-9	ASSLEAQGSSPLH
11	TRBJ2-5	.	TRBV6-1	ASSELRAETQY
15	TRBJ2-7	.	TRBV24-1	ATSDPGQGLGSYEQY
12	TRBJ2-3	.	TRBV10-1	ASSTGTGTDTQY
11	TRBJ1-2	.	TRBV7-9	ASTTGTGTVYT
13	TRBJ2-3	.	TRBV5-6	ASSLARQGKGTQY
14	TRBJ1-6	.	TRBV6-5	ASSYETGLTSSPLH
15	TRBJ2-3	few	TRBV28	ASSPILTSGNTDTQY
18	TRBJ1-2	.	TRBV4-2	ASSRQGQGMTGGVGYGYT
13	TRBJ1-1	.	TRBV30	AWSFPDRGRTEAF
13	TRBJ1-2	once	TRBV7-9	ASSLYRAVHYGYT
14	TRBJ2-1	.	TRBV19	ASSSKGLAAYNEQF
13	TRBJ1-1	.	TRBV14	ASSQEGGRNTEAF
14	TRBJ2-7	.	TRBV27	ASSRGRDFISYEQY
12	TRBJ1-2	.	TRBV25-1	ASRGQGVWYGYT
12	TRBJ2-1	.	TRBV19	ASTGTHTYNEQF
9	TRBJ1-1	few	TRBV2	ASNQGFQAF
13	TRBJ2-7	few	TRBV9	ASSPQRQIHYEQY
11	TRBJ1-2	few	TRBV7-8	ASTRGQNYGYT
11	TRBJ1-1	.	TRBV3-1/TRBV3-2	ASSQEGRTEAF
13	TRBJ1-1	.	TRBV5-4	ASSAREGAGTEAF
12	TRBJ2-3	.	TRBV6-4	ASSVSQGIDTQY
16	TRBJ1-3	.	TRBV25-1	ASSEWYGQGFSGNTIY
11	TRBJ1-4	.	TRBV5-1	ASSAGPDEKLF
18	TRBJ1-4	.	TRBV4-1	ASSQDMGGRNFATNEKLF
14	TRBJ2-7	.	TRBV24-1	ATRPSRGQGGDEQY
16	TRBJ1-6	.	TRBV11-3	ASSFRTIQRGLNSPLH
12	TRBJ2-1	.	TRBV6-5	ATLPGLANNEQF
12	TRBJ1-6	.	TRBV25-1	ASRQQGASSPLH
14	TRBJ2-1	.	TRBV6-2/TRBV6-3	ASSAGLVSGVHEQF
14	TRBJ2-1	.	TRBV5-1	ASSVATGVGINEQF
12	TRBJ2-7	.	TRBV5-4	ASSLVGGTHEQY
10	TRBJ1-1	once	TRBV10-1	ASSESSSEAF
10	TRBJ2-3	.	TRBV7-2	ASSLVEDTQY
17	TRBJ2-4	.	TRBV19	ASSIELAGMKLAKNIQY
11	TRBJ2-3	.	TRBV2	ASSALSTDTQY
14	TRBJ2-2	.	TRBV11-3	ASSLDMGVETGELF